This section outlines one TCR beta chain sequence together with its context. Repertoires were generated with immunoSEQ multiplex PCR, while TCRdb's copy carries only in-frame clones and drops some. In the table there are 850,000 to 1,200,000 clones, about 74% of which are singletons. The source of the sample is a study of shared clonotypes between healthy human individuals. The specimen was memory CD4+ T cells sorted from blood. Subset indicated: CD45RA-negative fraction. The TCR sequence derives from a man between 18 and 29 years old in good health.

In nucleotides, the CDR3 is TGTGCCAGCAGCTTAGGACAGGGGCCTGCAACTAATGAAAAACTGTTTTTT. Its protein product is CASSLGQGPATNEKLFF. The rearrangement uses TRBV13 and TRBJ1-4, with TRBD1 identical over 7 bases. Trimming removed 0 bases from V and 0 bases from J; junction bases left unmatched: 4. CDR1 and CDR2 from the germline V gene are PRHDT and FYEKMQ (reference sequence). There are 17 residues in the CDR3. Looking up the rest from reference TRBV13 and TRBJ1-4 gives the full variable domain: AAGVIQSPRHLIKEKRETATLKCYPIPRHDTVYWYQQGPGQDPQFLISFYEKMQSDKGSIPDRFSAQQFSDYHSELNMSSLELGDSALYFCASSLGQGPATNEKLFFGSGTQLSVL.